The 23 T cell receptor beta chains given below trace back to one sample, sequenced in a study of cytomegalovirus exposure and HLA in healthy donors. It was with 60 Vbeta and 13 Jbeta primers that the PCR ran. Profiled with immunoSEQ multiplex PCR; TCRdb holds only in-frame clones, not every one. The sample holds about 170,000 clones; 65% to 85% are singletons and the top ten take approximately 0.8%. Sequenced: PBMCs. The receptors originated from a woman aged 18-29 years in good health and CMV-seronegative.

The chain couples TRBV28 to TRBJ2-7; a possible D gene is TRBD2 (7 bases). Trimming took off 5 bases at V and 0 bases at J, with 14 bases between the two ends. The CDR3 totals 15 residues. CDR1 and CDR2 from the germline V gene are MDHEN and SYDVKM. DNA of the CDR3: TGTGCCAGCAGTCCCGGCGGGGGCGGCTCCTACGAGCAGTACTTC. Translation gives CASSPGGGGSYEQYF.

The chain couples TRBV7-9 to TRBJ1-6; D is ambiguous. Germline lookup yields CDR1 SEHNR and CDR2 FQNEAQ (reference sequence). The CDR3 sequence is 17 residues long. With 2 bases removed from V and 10 bases from J, the gap between germline ends came to 21 bases. CDR3 amino acids: CASSLTLGYGVASPLHF. Here the CDR3 DNA reads TGTGCCAGCAGCTTAACCCTAGGGTACGGGGTAGCGTCACCCCTCCACTTT.

The table lists this clone with a count of one. The chain combines TRBV30 with TRBJ1-5, with D possibly matching TRBD1 (5 bases). The CDR3 spans 16 residues. CDR1 is GTSNPN, CDR2 SVGIG, per germline (reference sequence). Trimming took 4 bases from V and 2 from J, leaving 18 bases between them. Here the CDR3 reads CAWTDRAGGRNQPQHF. The CDR3 DNA reads as TGTGCCTGGACTGACCGGGCGGGGGGACGCAATCAGCCCCAGCATTTT.

This clone was counted a single time. The rearrangement links TRBV2 to TRBJ2-2; no firm D call. V was shortened by 11 bases and J by 3 bases, with 16 bases between the two germline ends. Germline assignment: CDR1 SNHLY and CDR2 FYNNEI. The CDR3 contains 14 residues. The CDR3 is CAVKKESYTGELFF. CDR3 bases: TGTGCCGTCAAGAAAGAGTCCTACACCGGGGAGCTGTTTTTT. Full variable domain (missing parts from reference TRBV2 and TRBJ2-2): EPEVTQTPSHQVTQMGQEVILRCVPISNHLYFYWYRQILGQKVEFLVSFYNNEISEKSEIFDDQFSVERPDGSNFTLKIRSTKLEDSAMYFCAVKKESYTGELFFGEGSRLTVL.

V is TRBV28 and J is TRBJ1-5; D may be TRBD1 (6 bases). The CDR3 is made up of 14 amino acids. Germline V CDR1 and CDR2: MDHEN, SYDVKM. Trimming shortened V by 5 bases and J by 4 bases, and 12 bases separated the two germline ends. The CDR3 protein is CASSLGGGNQPQHF. CDR3 sequence (DNA): TGTGCCAGCAGTCTAGGGGGAGGGAATCAGCCCCAGCATTTT.

The rearrangement links TRBV10-3 to TRBJ2-3; no firm D call. V was shortened by 0 bases and J by 4 bases, with 11 bases between the two germline ends. Germline CDR1 is ENHRY and CDR2 is SYGVKD. The CDR3 consists of 15 residues. The CDR3 DNA reads TGTGCCATCAGTGAGTCGGTGAGATCCTCAGATACGCAGTATTTT. It translates to CAISESVRSSDTQYF.

The V call is TRBV7-6, the J call TRBJ2-2; 13 bases line up with TRBD2. The germline V gene has CDR1 SGHVS and CDR2 FNYEAQ. The CDR3 extends over 16 amino acids. Germline trimming cut 6 bases from V and 6 bases from J; bases unmatched to any gene: 7. CDR3 sequence reads: CASRKGLAGVPGELFF. The CDR3 DNA reads as TGTGCCAGCAGAAAAGGACTAGCGGGAGTACCCGGGGAGCTGTTTTTT.

This clone was seen only once. The chain links TRBV18 to TRBJ2-5; 8 bases line up with TRBD1. The CDR3 loop spans 15 amino acids. V was pared by 0 bases and J by 4 bases, with 4 bases of the junction left unmatched. Germline CDR1 is KGHSH and CDR2 is LQKENI. The CDR3 spells CASSPPGQGGETQYF. The CDR3 DNA follows: TGTGCCAGCTCACCACCTGGACAGGGAGGAGAGACCCAGTACTTC.

V and J are TRBV5-6 and TRBJ1-5; D ambiguous. CDR3 length: 12 amino acids. The V gene's germline CDR1 is SGHDT and CDR2 YYEEEE. Trimming took 2 bases from V and 3 from J, leaving 3 bases between them. CDR3 protein: CASSFINQPQHF. The CDR3 DNA reads TGTGCCAGCAGCTTTATCAATCAGCCCCAGCATTTT.

This chain's CDR3 is CASSKLAGNEQFF. The CDR3 DNA is TGTGCCAGTAGTAAACTAGCAGGCAATGAGCAGTTCTTC. The rearrangement joins TRBV19 to TRBJ2-1; TRBD2 might be the D (6 bases). The ends were cut back, 4 bases at V and 6 bases at J, with 10 bases in the middle. The CDR3 consists of 13 residues. Germline loops: CDR1 LNHDA, CDR2 SQIVND (reference sequence). Together with reference TRBV19 and TRBJ2-1, the CDR3 gives the full variable domain: DGGITQSPKYLFRKEGQNVTLSCEQNLNHDAMYWYRQDPGQGLRLIYYSQIVNDFQKGDIAEGYSVSREKKESFPLTVTSAQKNPTAFYLCASSKLAGNEQFFGPGTRLTVL.

This clone turned up a few times. The chain couples TRBV10-3 to TRBJ2-6; 9 bases map to TRBD2. The CDR3 runs 18 residues. CDR1 ENHRY and CDR2 SYGVKD come from the germline V gene. The V segment lost 4 bases and the J segment 0 bases; nucleotides outside the gene matches: 7. CDR3 DNA sequence: TGTGCCATCAGTGTAGGGACTAGCTCTAGCTCTGGGGCCAACGTCCTGACTTTC. Translated: CAISVGTSSSSGANVLTF.

The chain has TRBV30 and TRBJ1-1; TRBD1 matches at 12 bases. Per germline, CDR1 GTSNPN and CDR2 SVGIG (reference sequence). The J segment lost 3 bases and the V segment lost 5 bases, leaving 1 base of the junction unmatched. The CDR3 has 13 amino acids. CDR3 in DNA: TGTGCCTGGGGGACAGGGGGCTACACTGAAGCTTTCTTT. Protein: CAWGTGGYTEAFF.

This clone appeared a few times. The chain recombines TRBV2 with TRBJ1-5; tentatively, D is TRBD1 (5 bases). Trimming took off 8 bases at V and 3 bases at J, with 14 bases between the two ends. Germline assignment: CDR1 SNHLY and CDR2 FYNNEI. The CDR3 is 14 residues long. The CDR3 nucleotides read TGTGCCAGCGCCCGAGACAGAGACAATCAGCCCCAGCATTTT. Protein product: CASARDRDNQPQHF.

The chain joins TRBV9 to TRBJ2-2, with TRBD2 matching over 13 bases. The germline gives CDR1 SGDLS, CDR2 YYNGEE. The CDR3 has 15 amino acids. J gave up 9 bases and V 2 bases, and 4 bases lay outside the gene matches. CDR3: CASSVTSGRTRELFF. CDR3 in DNA: TGTGCCAGCAGCGTGACTAGCGGGAGGACTCGGGAGCTGTTTTTT. Together with reference TRBV9 and TRBJ2-2, the CDR3 gives the full variable domain: DSGVTQTPKHLITATGQRVTLRCSPRSGDLSVYWYQQSLDQGLQFLIQYYNGEERAKGNILERFSAQQFPDLHSELNLSSLELGDSALYFCASSVTSGRTRELFFGEGSRLTVL.

In this sample, this clone turned up a few times. The rearrangement joins TRBV2 to TRBJ2-7, with D possibly being TRBD1 (8 bases). The CDR3 totals 15 residues. V lost 7 bases, J lost 7 bases, and 23 bases lay in between. Germline V lookup: CDR1 SNHLY, CDR2 FYNNEI. The DNA of the CDR3 is TGTGCCAGCATAAAAAGAGCGGGACAGGTAGGGGAGCAGTACTTC. Protein sequence: CASIKRAGQVGEQYF.

This clone was counted once. The rearrangement joins TRBV19 to TRBJ1-4; 11 bases agree with TRBD1. With 3 bases clipped from V and 8 bases from J, the junction kept 2 bases outside the gene matches. Germline assignment: CDR1 LNHDA and CDR2 SQIVND (reference sequence). The CDR3 length is 14 residues. The CDR3: CASSMGQGDEKLFF. In DNA form, the CDR3 reads TGTGCCAGTAGTATGGGACAGGGGGACGAAAAACTGTTTTTT.

This chain uses TRBV19 with TRBJ2-7, with 8 bases aligning to TRBD1. The germline V gene encodes CDR1 LNHDA and CDR2 SQIVND (reference sequence). The CDR3 covers 15 residues. Trimming cost V 1 base and J 3 bases; bases outside gene matches: 5. The CDR3 DNA follows: TGTGCCAGTAGTATAGGGCAGGGGGCAAACTACGAGCAGTACTTC. This translates into CASSIGQGANYEQYF.

This clone was counted a single time. The V and J genes are TRBV19 and TRBJ1-5; D is possibly TRBD1 (6 bases). The CDR3 runs to 15 residues. V dropped 6 bases and J dropped 0 bases, with 12 bases sitting between them. Germline-derived CDR1 and CDR2 are LNHDA and SQIVND (reference sequence). In nucleotides, the CDR3 is TGTGCCAGTAGCTCGACAGGCTATAGCAATCAGCCCCAGCATTTT. It encodes CASSSTGYSNQPQHF.

V gene TRBV6-1 combines with J gene TRBJ1-5; tentatively, D is TRBD1 (5 bases). Per the germline V gene, CDR1 is MNHNS and CDR2 is SASEGT. The CDR3 runs to 15 residues. V was cut by 2 bases and J by 0 bases, with 8 bases left in between. The CDR3 is CASSERGSSNQPQHF. The CDR3 nucleotides read TGTGCCAGCAGTGAAAGGGGATCTAGCAATCAGCCCCAGCATTTT.

CDR3 DNA sequence: TGTGCCAGCAGTATTGACAGGGGTAGCAATCAGCCCCAGCATTTT. Protein product: CASSIDRGSNQPQHF. J is TRBJ1-5 and V is TRBV6-1; 8 nucleotides align to TRBD1. CDR3 size: 15 residues. The germline CDR1 and CDR2 sequences are MNHNS and SASEGT. The J segment lost 0 bases and the V segment lost 5 bases, leaving 3 bases of the junction unmatched.

V gene TRBV11-2 combines with J gene TRBJ2-3, with D uncertain. Looked up from germline, CDR1 is SGHAT and CDR2 is FQNNGV. V was trimmed by 4 bases and J by 4 bases, leaving 6 bases between them. The CDR3 extends over 12 amino acids. CDR3 DNA: TGTGCCAGCAGCTCCCCGTCAGATACGCAGTATTTT. It is translated as CASSSPSDTQYF. Combining the CDR3 with reference TRBV11-2 and TRBJ2-3 gives the whole variable domain EAGVAQSPRYKIIEKRQSVAFWCNPISGHATLYWYQQILGQGPKLLIQFQNNGVVDDSQLPKDRFSAERLKGVDSTLKIQPAKLEDSAVYLCASSSPSDTQYFGPGTRLTVL.

Here the CDR3 reads CAGGGTGRRLLGYTF. CDR3 in DNA: TGTGCTGGAGGGGGGACAGGGCGAAGATTGTTAGGCTACACCTTC. V gene TRBV28 combines with J gene TRBJ1-2, with 9 bases identical to TRBD1. The CDR3 sequence is 15 residues long. Germline CDR1 reads MDHEN; CDR2 reads SYDVKM.

This chain links TRBV4-1 with TRBJ1-1; unclear D gene. The germline V gene encodes CDR1 MGHRA and CDR2 YSYEKL. V lost 1 base, J lost 3 bases, and 6 bases lay in between. This CDR3 is 13 amino acids long. For the CDR3, the DNA is TGCGCCAGCAGCCAAGGCAAGCACACTGAAGCTTTCTTT. It codes for CASSQGKHTEAFF.